Shown below are 18 T cell receptor beta chains from a single sample sequenced in a study of cytomegalovirus exposure and HLA in healthy donors. In the PCR, 60 Vbeta and 13 Jbeta primers were used. The table came from immunoSEQ multiplex PCR; TCRdb's copy has only in-frame clones and leaves some out. The profile shows 140,000 to 150,000 clones, 75% to 85% of them singletons. Sequenced material: PBMCs. The receptors derive from a woman under 30 in good health and CMV-seropositive.

The rearrangement joins TRBV13 to TRBJ2-7, with D perhaps TRBD1 (6 bases). The CDR3 extends over 15 amino acids. Trimming removed 1 base from V and 6 bases from J, with 16 bases in between. Per germline, CDR1 PRHDT and CDR2 FYEKMQ (reference sequence). Here the CDR3 DNA reads TGTGCCAGCAGCTTAGTTTCCAGGGGCCTGCCCGAGCAGTACTTC. Amino acids: CASSLVSRGLPEQYF. Together with reference TRBV13 and TRBJ2-7, the CDR3 gives the full variable domain: AAGVIQSPRHLIKEKRETATLKCYPIPRHDTVYWYQQGPGQDPQFLISFYEKMQSDKGSIPDRFSAQQFSDYHSELNMSSLELGDSALYFCASSLVSRGLPEQYFGPGTRLTVT.

This chain joins TRBV7-9 and TRBJ1-1, with a tentative D call TRBD1 (5 bases). The germline CDR1 and CDR2 sequences are SEHNR and FQNEAQ (reference sequence). CDR3 size: 16 residues. V lost 5 bases and J lost 3, with 19 bases in between. This CDR3 reads CASSNGNRPLYTEAFF. The CDR3 nucleotides are TGTGCCAGCAGCAACGGCAACAGGCCCCTTTACACTGAAGCTTTCTTT. Looking up the rest from reference TRBV7-9 and TRBJ1-1 gives the full variable domain: DTGVSQNPRHKITKRGQNVTFRCDPISEHNRLYWYRQTLGQGPEFLTYFQNEAQLEKSRLLSDRFSAERPKGSFSTLEIQRTEQGDSAMYLCASSNGNRPLYTEAFFGQGTRLTVV.

The chain is built from TRBV5-1 and TRBJ2-1; 13 bases fit TRBD2. The CDR3 length is 16 residues. The germline V gene encodes CDR1 SGHRS and CDR2 YFSETQ. The J segment lost 4 bases and the V segment lost 4 bases, leaving 5 bases of the junction unmatched. CDR3 bases: TGCGCCAGCAGCCGTTCACTAGCGGGGGGGTACAATGAGCAGTTCTTC. Amino acids: CASSRSLAGGYNEQFF.

This sequence joins TRBV5-4 and TRBJ2-3; 10 bases are a match to TRBD1. Germline V gene sequence: CDR1 SGHNT, CDR2 YYREEE (reference sequence). V shed 2 bases and J 2 bases; nucleotides not matched to a gene: 5. The CDR3 sequence is 16 residues long. CDR3 coding DNA: TGTGCCAGCAGCTTAAAGACAGGGGGCTCCACAGATACGCAGTATTTT. Translation: CASSLKTGGSTDTQYF.

The rearrangement links TRBV5-1 to TRBJ2-7, with D tentatively TRBD1 (6 bases). This CDR3 spans 15 amino acids. Trimming shortened V by 5 bases and J by 5 bases, and 20 bases separated the two germline ends. CDR1 and CDR2 (germline): SGHRS, YFSETQ. DNA of the CDR3: TGCGCCAGCAGTCTGAAAACAGGGTCTAGGAACGAGCAGTACTTC. It is translated as CASSLKTGSRNEQYF.

Only a few counts were recorded for this clone. The chain uses TRBV30 and TRBJ2-1, with TRBD2 matching 9 bases. This CDR3 contains 14 residues. V dropped 5 bases and J dropped 7; count of bases not matched to a gene: 9. CDR1 is GTSNPN and CDR2 is SVGIG in the germline V gene (reference sequence). CDR3 nucleotide sequence: TGTGCCTGGGACGCGGGGGGGCTCGGGAATGAGCAGTTCTTC. Translated: CAWDAGGLGNEQFF.

This clone appeared a few times. This sequence joins TRBV19 and TRBJ1-3, with 7 bases matching TRBD1. This CDR3 has 13 residues. CDR1 is LNHDA, CDR2 SQIVND, per germline (reference sequence). V lost 5 bases, J lost 4 bases, and 2 bases stayed unmatched. CDR3 in amino acids: CASSAGQGNTIYF. The CDR3 nucleotides read TGTGCCAGTAGTGCGGGACAGGGAAACACCATATATTTT.

The V call is TRBV6-4, the J call TRBJ2-3; 8 bases are shared with TRBD2. CDR1 MRHNA and CDR2 SNTAGT come from the germline V gene. The CDR3 has 14 residues. Trimming at V came to 0 bases and at J to 4 bases, leaving 0 bases not matched to a gene. The CDR3 protein is CASSDSAGADTQYF. The CDR3 DNA reads as TGTGCCAGCAGTGACTCAGCGGGGGCAGATACGCAGTATTTT.

This rearrangement joins TRBV4-2 to TRBJ1-2, with 10 positions matching TRBD1. The V and J ends lost 4 bases and 3 bases, in that order; junction bases with no gene match: 2. CDR3 length: 14 amino acids. The V gene's germline CDR1 is LGHNA and CDR2 YNFKEQ. The CDR3 region has the DNA TGTGCCAGCAGCCTCGGGACAGGGGACTATGGCTACACCTTC. This codes for CASSLGTGDYGYTF.

The sample holds one count of this clone. The chain links TRBV6-1 to TRBJ1-3, with D perhaps TRBD1 (5 bases). Between the trimmed V and J ends, which lost 5 bases and 2 bases, there was a span of 10 bases. The germline V gene has CDR1 MNHNS and CDR2 SASEGT. The CDR3 is 14 residues long. The CDR3 nucleotides are TGTGCCAGCAGTCCGGGGGGGGCTGGAAACACCATATATTTT. This encodes CASSPGGAGNTIYF.

This clone was seen only a few times. The chain is built from TRBV9 and TRBJ2-3; the D gene is possibly TRBD2 (6 bases). This CDR3 has 16 amino acids. Between the trimmed V and J ends, which lost 4 bases and 2 bases, there was a span of 17 bases. In germline, CDR1 is SGDLS, CDR2 YYNGEE. The CDR3 bases are TGTGCCAGCAGCCCGAGGGACTTAGTGTACACAGATACGCAGTATTTT. Translation: CASSPRDLVYTDTQYF.

This rearrangement joins TRBV25-1 to TRBJ2-7; D is ambiguous. Trimming left V 5 bases short and J 0 bases short, with 8 bases between. CDR1 is MGHDK, CDR2 SYGVNS, per germline. This CDR3 has 13 amino acids. The CDR3 loop is CASSSVSSYEQYF. The DNA for the CDR3 is TGTGCCAGCAGTTCCGTTTCCTCCTACGAGCAGTACTTC.

The chain is built from TRBV5-1 and TRBJ1-2, with D hard to call. With 0 bases removed from V and 2 bases from J, the gap between germline ends came to 8 bases. This CDR3 has 14 amino acids. From germline, CDR1 is SGHRS and CDR2 YFSETQ. The CDR3 here is CASSLESGNYGYTF. In nucleotides, the CDR3 is TGCGCCAGCAGCTTGGAGTCGGGGAACTATGGCTACACCTTC.

This clone was found once. V usage is TRBV5-1 and J usage is TRBJ2-1; TRBD2 might be the D (6 bases). V lost 0 bases to trimming and J lost 2 bases, with 12 bases between them. CDR3 size: 16 residues. CDR1 SGHRS and CDR2 YFSETQ come from the germline V gene. This chain's CDR3 is CASSLGQLAPYNEQFF. DNA for the CDR3: TGCGCCAGCAGCTTGGGACAACTAGCCCCCTACAATGAGCAGTTCTTC. Looking up the rest from reference TRBV5-1 and TRBJ2-1 gives the full variable domain: KAGVTQTPRYLIKTRGQQVTLSCSPISGHRSVSWYQQTPGQGLQFLFEYFSETQRNKGNFPGRFSGRQFSNSRSEMNVSTLELGDSALYLCASSLGQLAPYNEQFFGPGTRLTVL.

V is TRBV5-8 and J is TRBJ2-7; a weak D match, TRBD2 (6 bases). Trimming pared 1 base from V and 4 bases from J, leaving 15 bases between. The CDR3 loop spans 15 amino acids. Per the germline V gene, CDR1 is SGHTS and CDR2 is YDEGEE. CDR3 bases: TGTGCCAGCAGCTTGAGCGGGCCGTGGAAATACGAGCAGTACTTC. Protein sequence: CASSLSGPWKYEQYF.

This clone was observed a few times. V gene TRBV5-6 combines with J gene TRBJ2-7; 7 positions agree with TRBD1. The CDR3 totals 13 residues. V dropped 3 bases and J dropped 3; count of bases not matched to a gene: 3. The germline V gene has CDR1 SGHDT and CDR2 YYEEEE. The CDR3 DNA is TGTGCCAGCAGCTCAACAGGGGTCTACGAGCAGTACTTC. It is translated as CASSSTGVYEQYF.

The V and J genes are TRBV7-9 and TRBJ1-3; a possible D gene is TRBD1 (5 bases). Germline V gene sequence: CDR1 SEHNR, CDR2 FQNEAQ (reference sequence). V lost 10 bases and J lost 1, with 17 bases in between. The CDR3 loop spans 15 amino acids. The CDR3 protein is CATTSGNMSGNTIYF. In DNA, the CDR3 is TGTGCCACAACCTCAGGGAATATGTCTGGAAACACCATATATTTT.

This sequence joins TRBV5-1 and TRBJ1-1; no clear D. CDR1 is SGHRS, CDR2 YFSETQ, per germline. This CDR3 contains 13 residues. The ends were cut back, 3 bases at V and 0 bases at J, with 6 bases in the middle. CDR3 loop: CASSYRLNTEAFF. DNA of the CDR3: TGCGCCAGCAGCTACAGATTGAACACTGAAGCTTTCTTT.